This T cell receptor beta chain was captured by sequencing in a study of CD8 T cells in ankylosing spondylitis. Overall study results and limits: Some motif variants had been reported before (in reactive arthritis synovial fluid and blood). A TCR beta motif of several highly homologous variants seemed to mark ankylosing spondylitis blood.

On this clonotype: Its antigen is unknown.

Germline V gene lookup returns CDR1 SGHTA and CDR2 FQGNSA. The CDR3 is 14 amino acids. The ends were cut back, 3 bases at V and 4 bases at J, with 12 bases in the middle. TCRdb itself ran the 5' RACE reads through MiXCR, one entry per CDR3 protein. Altogether about 240,000 distinct CDR3 sequences are present, 8.2% being singletons, with the ten largest covering 4% to 5.5%. The sample was blood, either unsorted or a sorted T cell fraction (not recorded which). The clonotype originates from a female donor with ankylosing spondylitis or in good health (not recorded which). The chain has TRBV7-2 and TRBJ2-5; perhaps TRBD1 as D (6 bases). CDR3 sequence: CASSFSFRGETQYF. The CDR3 bases are TGTGCCAGCAGCTTCAGCTTCAGGGGAGAGACCCAGTACTTC.